The clone carrying this T cell receptor beta chain was picked up many times. Its antigen is not identified. This sample's TCRbeta library carried unique molecular identifier barcodes. TCRdb re-analysed the PCR reads in MiXCR, keeping a single row per CDR3 protein. The repertoire holds a few hundred thousand distinct CDR3 sequences, with 10% to 15% as singletons. The data stem from a study of T-cell reconstitution after alpha-beta-depleted transplantation in children. The study, taken as a whole, reports: Newly generated T cells supplied most T-cell counts and diversity one year post-transplant. Some patients' high day-60 TCRbeta diversity was traced to surviving recipient T cells and thymic progenitors. As was reported, about two months after transplant, alpha-beta T cells came from several hundred expanded graft clones.

The sequence came from a male patient between 5 and 17 years old who had a stem cell transplant for acute myeloid leukemia, so the T cells may come from the graft donor. The sequences come from PBMCs, mostly from graft donor cells, collected 360 days after TCRalphabeta/CD19-depleted stem cell transplant.

The DNA for the CDR3 is TGCAGTGCTGGGGACAGAACCTTTAATGAAAAACTGTTTTTT. It is translated as CSAGDRTFNEKLFF. V usage is TRBV20-1 and J usage is TRBJ1-4; the match to TRBD1 covers 7 bases. Trimming removed 5 bases from V and 4 bases from J; junction bases left unmatched: 7. This CDR3 is built from 14 residues. The germline gives CDR1 DFQATT, CDR2 SNEGSKA (reference sequence).